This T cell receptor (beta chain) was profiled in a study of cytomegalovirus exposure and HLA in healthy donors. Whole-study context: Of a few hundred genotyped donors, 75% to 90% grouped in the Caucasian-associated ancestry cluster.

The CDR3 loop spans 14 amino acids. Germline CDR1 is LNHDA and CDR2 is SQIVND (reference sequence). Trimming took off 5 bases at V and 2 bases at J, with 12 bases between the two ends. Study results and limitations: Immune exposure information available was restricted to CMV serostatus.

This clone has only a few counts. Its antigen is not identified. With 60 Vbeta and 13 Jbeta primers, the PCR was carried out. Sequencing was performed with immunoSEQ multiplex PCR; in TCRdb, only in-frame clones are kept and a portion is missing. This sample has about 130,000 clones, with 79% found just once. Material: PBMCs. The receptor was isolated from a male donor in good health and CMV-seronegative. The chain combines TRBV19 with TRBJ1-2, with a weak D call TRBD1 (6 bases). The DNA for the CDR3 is TGTGCCAGTAGTGTCATAGGGACAAACTATGGCTACACCTTC. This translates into CASSVIGTNYGYTF. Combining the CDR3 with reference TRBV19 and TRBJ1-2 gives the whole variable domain DGGITQSPKYLFRKEGQNVTLSCEQNLNHDAMYWYRQDPGQGLRLIYYSQIVNDFQKGDIAEGYSVSREKKESFPLTVTSAQKNPTAFYLCASSVIGTNYGYTFGSGTRLTVV.